The 32 T cell receptor beta chains below come from one sample, sequenced in a study of blood T cells in healthy people across ages (dated by TCRdb to the mid-2010s). The library was obtained by 5' RACE. The sequencer listed for this sample is Illumina HiSeq 2500. A second about 7 to 12 cycle PCR used a sample-barcoded 5' primer and a J-beta primer mix. Through fastp at Q25 and MiXCR, TCRdb rebuilt clones from the public reads, retaining in-frame beta chains. Identical CDR3 protein sequences are pooled into one entry, listed with their most common genes and DNA. In this sample the table shows roughly 2 million distinct CDR3 sequences, roughly 49% of which occur a single time. More than 2% of the sample comes from the top ten. Sequencing was carried out using blood. These receptor sequences come from a woman aged 40 to 49 in good health.

The DNA for the CDR3 is TGTGCCAGCAAGTGCGGTGGGGCCAACGTCCTGACTTTC. It specifies CASKCGGANVLTF. The J gene is TRBJ2-6, the V gene TRBV2; no definite D call. The CDR3 contains 13 residues. The V gene lost 7 bases and the J gene lost 3 bases, with 7 bases spanning the gap. Looked up from germline, CDR1 is SNHLY and CDR2 is FYNNEI.

As for this clonotype: A read error is possible here, since a much larger clone lies one base away. The J gene is TRBJ2-7, the V gene TRBV20-1, with D possibly TRBD1 on 5 matching bases. The DNA end is a closer match to TRBJ2-4, so the J assignment may be wrong. The CDR3 runs 15 residues. CDR1 and CDR2 from the germline V gene are DFQATT and SNEGSKA (reference sequence). The CDR3 here is CGAPQGLGAKNIQYF. The CDR3 DNA reads TGCGGTGCCCCGCAGGGTCTAGGAGCCAAAAACATTCAGTACTTC.

The rearrangement links TRBV6-5 to TRBJ2-5; maybe TRBD1 (6 bases). CDR3 length equals 19 residues. Germline CDR1 MNHEY, CDR2 SVGAGI. The V end was cut by 1 base, the J end by 2 bases, with 23 bases between. As DNA, the CDR3 is TGTGCCAGCAGTTACTTTCTACAGGGAACGCTCACTTCGCAAGAGACCCAGTACTTC. Its protein is CASSYFLQGTLTSQETQYF.

The chain has TRBV20-1 and TRBJ2-1; TRBD1 matches at 9 bases. Looked up from germline, CDR1 is DFQATT and CDR2 is SNEGSKA (reference sequence). Unmatched junction bases numbered 11, after V lost 6 bases and J lost 5 bases. CDR3 length equals 15 residues. The CDR3 sequence: CSARTGGHGNNEQFF. The CDR3, as DNA: TGCAGTGCCAGAACAGGGGGCCATGGGAACAATGAGCAGTTCTTC.

V usage is TRBV4-2 and J usage is TRBJ1-6; perhaps TRBD1 as D (5 bases). CDR1 is LGHNA and CDR2 is YNFKEQ in the germline V gene. The CDR3 runs 13 residues. The ends were cut back, 6 bases at V and 5 bases at J, with 8 bases in the middle. DNA for the CDR3: TGTGCCAGCAGAGGGGAGAATAATTCACCCCTCCACTTT. This codes for CASRGENNSPLHF.

The chain employs TRBV5-1 and TRBJ2-5; 8 bases agree with TRBD2. This CDR3 is 15 amino acids long. With V trimmed by 4 bases and J by 5 bases, 10 bases remained unmatched. Germline V lookup: CDR1 SGHRS, CDR2 YFSETQ. The CDR3 nucleotides read TGCGCCAGCAGCGACTGGACTAGCTTTGGGGAGACCCAGTACTTC. Protein sequence: CASSDWTSFGETQYF.

The rearrangement links TRBV29-1 to TRBJ1-1; D gene unclear. The germline gives CDR1 SQVTM, CDR2 ANQGSEA. Between the trimmed V and J ends, which lost 4 bases and 4 bases, there was a span of 7 bases. The CDR3 has 11 amino acids. CDR3 amino acids: CSVVSLTEAFF. The DNA of the CDR3 is TGCAGCGTTGTCAGCCTCACTGAAGCTTTCTTT.

The chain combines TRBV6-5 with TRBJ1-5; D is undetermined. The V end was cut by 6 bases, the J end by 11 bases, with 17 bases between. CDR1 MNHEY and CDR2 SVGAGI come from the germline V gene. This CDR3 spans 13 amino acids. The CDR3 here is CASSRTGVSAQHF. The CDR3 DNA follows: TGTGCCAGCAGCCGGACTGGGGTTTCAGCCCAGCATTTT.

The V and J genes are TRBV12-3 or TRBV12-4 and TRBJ1-5, with 8 bases fitting TRBD1. V was pared by 5 bases and J by 8 bases, with 5 bases of the junction left unmatched. This CDR3 is 13 amino acids long. CDR3 in DNA: TGTGCCAGCAGTGGACAGGGTATTGAGCCCCAGCATTTT. This sequence encodes CASSGQGIEPQHF.

This clonotype was observed a few times. J is TRBJ2-7 and V is TRBV12-3 or TRBV12-4, with TRBD2 as a possible D gene (5 bases). The CDR3 sequence is 18 residues long. V lost 0 bases to trimming and J lost 0 bases, with 18 bases between them. CDR3 loop: CASSLASLVEDFSYEQYF. The DNA for the CDR3 is TGTGCCAGCAGTTTAGCGTCCCTAGTGGAGGATTTCTCCTACGAGCAGTACTTC.

The rearrangement links TRBV20-1 to TRBJ2-3; D is perhaps TRBD1 or TRBD2 (5 bases each). Trimming pared 3 bases from V and 6 bases from J, leaving 19 bases between. The CDR3 runs to 15 residues. Germline CDR1 and CDR2: DFQATT and SNEGSKA (reference sequence). CDR3 DNA sequence: TGCAGTGCTAGGACCTCTAGCCCGAAGGGGGATACGCAGTATTTT. Translated: CSARTSSPKGDTQYF.

The chain couples TRBV6-1 to TRBJ2-1; 7 nucleotides agree with TRBD1. After removal of 1 base from V and 4 bases from J, the junction contained 4 bases not matched to a gene. Per germline, CDR1 MNHNS and CDR2 SASEGT. The CDR3 covers 15 residues. The CDR3 coding sequence is TGTGCCAGCAGTGAAGTGGGGGACAGATACAATGAGCAGTTCTTC. Amino acids: CASSEVGDRYNEQFF.

The chain has TRBV7-9 and TRBJ2-3, with 10 bases fitting TRBD2. Germline-derived CDR1 and CDR2 are SEHNR and FQNEAQ (reference sequence). V dropped 5 bases and J dropped 9; count of bases not matched to a gene: 11. This CDR3 region has 15 residues. CDR3 DNA: TGTGCCAGCAGCAAACTAGCGGGGCCAACCGTCACGCAGTATTTT. Translation: CASSKLAGPTVTQYF.

This clonotype was counted a few times. This chain uses TRBV5-1 with TRBJ2-4; 8 nucleotides align to TRBD2. This CDR3 comprises 14 residues. The V segment lost 4 bases and the J segment 8 bases; nucleotides outside the gene matches: 8. Germline values: CDR1 SGHRS, CDR2 YFSETQ. The CDR3 region has the DNA TGCGCCAGCAGCCCGGGGACTAGTAATGACATTCAGTACTTC. Amino acid sequence: CASSPGTSNDIQYF. The full variable domain, rest sourced from reference TRBV5-1 and TRBJ2-4, is KAGVTQTPRYLIKTRGQQVTLSCSPISGHRSVSWYQQTPGQGLQFLFEYFSETQRNKGNFPGRFSGRQFSNSRSEMNVSTLELGDSALYLCASSPGTSNDIQYFGAGTRLSVL.

This chain uses TRBV20-1 with TRBJ1-4; D remains unclear. CDR3 size: 15 residues. Trimming cost V 2 bases and J 0 bases, with 10 bases left between them. The germline CDR1 and CDR2 sequences are DFQATT and SNEGSKA (reference sequence). The CDR3 DNA follows: TGCAGTGCTAGATACGACGGAGCAACTAATGAAAAACTGTTTTTT. Its translation: CSARYDGATNEKLFF.

V gene TRBV7-2 combines with J gene TRBJ2-3; no firm D call. Germline V gene data show CDR1 as SGHTA and CDR2 as FQGNSA. Trimming shortened V by 5 bases and J by 3 bases, and 18 bases separated the two germline ends. The CDR3 sequence is 16 residues long. Written as DNA, the CDR3 is TGTGCCAGCAGCACCCGGGCCGGCAGCAGGACAGATACGCAGTATTTT. It yields the protein CASSTRAGSRTDTQYF.

The table lists this clonotype with a few counts. The chain links TRBV20-1 to TRBJ1-6; D is unclear. The germline CDR1 and CDR2 sequences are DFQATT and SNEGSKA (reference sequence). V lost 3 bases and J lost 11, with 14 bases in between. The CDR3 contains 13 residues. This CDR3 reads CSASDGLWTPLHF. CDR3 bases: TGCAGTGCTAGTGATGGGTTATGGACACCCCTCCACTTT.

V is TRBV7-8 and J is TRBJ2-7, with D possibly TRBD1 on 6 matching bases. V shed 1 base and J shed 7 bases, with 17 bases lying between them. The V gene's germline CDR1 is SGHVS and CDR2 FQNEAQ. This CDR3 is 15 amino acids long. CDR3 in DNA: TGTGCCAGCAGCTTAGTGGACAGACCCTACAATGAGCAGTACTTC. It codes for CASSLVDRPYNEQYF. Full variable domain (outside the CDR3, taken from reference TRBV7-8 and TRBJ2-7): GAGVSQSPRYKVAKRGQDVALRCDPISGHVSLFWYQQALGQGPEFLTYFQNEAQLDKSGLPSDRFFAERPEGSVSTLKIQRTQQEDSAVYLCASSLVDRPYNEQYFGPGTRLTVT.

V usage is TRBV5-1 and J usage is TRBJ2-5; D uncertain. The J call is in doubt because the DNA end fits TRBJ2-7 better. The V gene's germline CDR1 is SGHRS and CDR2 YFSETQ. There are 14 residues in the CDR3. The CDR3 DNA follows: TGCGCCAGCAGCCCCGATTTGTGGGCCTACGAGCAGTACTTC. This translates into CASSPDLWAYEQYF.

The rearrangement links TRBV28 to TRBJ2-2; D is possibly TRBD1 (6 bases). The CDR3 runs 14 residues. Germline values: CDR1 MDHEN, CDR2 SYDVKM. V dropped 6 bases and J dropped 4 bases, with 12 bases sitting between them. CDR3 sequence: CASSPTGSTGELFF. The CDR3 coding sequence is TGTGCCAGCAGCCCGACAGGTAGCACCGGGGAGCTGTTTTTT.

The gene calls are TRBV20-1 and TRBJ1-1; D unclear. The CDR3 loop spans 17 amino acids. The V gene lost 5 bases and the J gene lost 4 bases, with 26 bases spanning the gap. Germline-derived CDR1 and CDR2 are DFQATT and SNEGSKA (reference sequence). CDR3 DNA sequence: TGCAGTGCTCTTCGCGGAAAACTAGACGGTAGGGTCACTGAAGCTTTCTTT. Protein sequence: CSALRGKLDGRVTEAFF.

The chain links TRBV20-1 to TRBJ2-1; D may be TRBD2 (6 bases). The V gene's germline CDR1 is DFQATT and CDR2 SNEGSKA (reference sequence). With 1 base removed from V and 5 bases from J, the gap between germline ends came to 12 bases. This CDR3 is 14 amino acids long. The CDR3 nucleotides read TGCAGTGCTAGAGCCAGGGAGGCCAACAATGAGCAGTTCTTC. This sequence encodes CSARAREANNEQFF.

The chain has TRBV7-2 and TRBJ2-7; D possibly corresponds to TRBD1 (5 bases). There are 12 residues in the CDR3. Germline values: CDR1 SGHTA, CDR2 FQGNSA. V dropped 10 bases and J dropped 2 bases, with 12 bases sitting between them. CDR3 loop: CAIRTSPYEQYF. Here the CDR3 DNA reads TGTGCCATAAGGACATCTCCCTACGAGCAGTACTTC.

The rearrangement links TRBV6-2 or TRBV6-3 to TRBJ1-2; D gene uncertain. Germline loops: CDR1 MNHEY, CDR2 SVGEGT. The CDR3 runs to 14 residues. Trimming removed 2 bases from V and 2 bases from J, with 9 bases in between. CDR3: CASSYPVGNYGYTF. In nucleotides, the CDR3 is TGTGCCAGCAGTTACCCTGTGGGGAACTATGGCTACACCTTC.

The chain recombines TRBV20-1 with TRBJ2-7; TRBD1 aligns across 7 bases. The DNA matches TRBJ2-5 better at its end, which makes the J call doubtful. The germline V gene encodes CDR1 DFQATT and CDR2 SNEGSKA (reference sequence). The CDR3 is 13 amino acids. The CDR3: CSALRDREGTQYF. The CDR3 nucleotides read TGCAGTGCTCTCCGGGACAGAGAAGGGACCCAGTACTTC.

This chain connects TRBV4-1 to TRBJ2-3, with D maybe TRBD2 (7 bases). The CDR3 runs to 18 residues. Germline V gene lookup returns CDR1 MGHRA and CDR2 YSYEKL. V lost 0 bases to trimming and J lost 5 bases, with 21 bases between them. The CDR3 region has the DNA TGCGCCAGCAGCCAAGATTGGACTGGAGGGGGGGGTATAGATACGCAGTATTTT. It encodes CASSQDWTGGGGIDTQYF.

The genes are TRBV11-2 and TRBJ2-3; D uncertain. CDR1 and CDR2 (germline): SGHAT, FQNNGV. This CDR3 spans 15 amino acids. V was pared by 5 bases and J by 0 bases, with 12 bases between. The CDR3 DNA reads as TGTGCCAGCAGCCAACTGATTACTAGCACAGATACGCAGTATTTT. It specifies CASSQLITSTDTQYF.

The chain combines TRBV7-4 with TRBJ2-1, with 8 bases aligning to TRBD1. V shed 6 bases, J shed 6 bases, and the junction held 10 bases outside the gene matches. This CDR3 comprises 15 residues. Germline CDR1 reads SGHVT; CDR2 reads SQSDAQ. The DNA for the CDR3 is TGTGCCAGCAGTCGAAGGGACAGGACGTGCAATGAGCAGTTCTTC. It yields the protein CASSRRDRTCNEQFF.

The V gene is TRBV6-2 or TRBV6-3, the J gene TRBJ2-3; TRBD2 matches 10 bases. From germline, CDR1 is MNHEY and CDR2 SVGEGT. The CDR3 extends over 17 amino acids. J lost 3 bases, V lost 6 bases, and 12 bases had no gene match. The CDR3 loop reads CASRPLTSGARTDTQYF. CDR3 nucleotide sequence: TGTGCCAGCAGACCCCTCACTAGCGGGGCGCGGACAGATACGCAGTATTTT.

The J gene is TRBJ2-1, the V gene TRBV12-3 or TRBV12-4, with 12 bases identical to TRBD2. Trimming took 7 bases from V and 8 from J; bases not matched to a gene: 18. The CDR3 has 18 residues. As DNA, the CDR3 is TGTGCCAGCACCTTGGGGGCTAGCGGGGGGGCCTCGATCCATGAGCAGTTCTTC. Translation: CASTLGASGGASIHEQFF.

Details on this clonotype: The germline gene is not matched at one end of the junction; a read error may be the cause. The chain carries TRBV20-1 and TRBJ2-1; 8 bases map to TRBD1. The CDR3 is 13 residues long. Looked up from germline, CDR1 is DFQATT and CDR2 is SNEGSKA (reference sequence). The CDR3 DNA reads TGCAGTGCACGCCGGACAGGGAACAATGGGCAGTTCTTC. It translates to CSARRTGNNGQFF.

The rearrangement joins TRBV11-2 to TRBJ2-7; 9 bases are shared with TRBD2. TRBJ2-5 matches the DNA end more closely, so the J call is doubtful. This CDR3 region has 14 residues. CDR1 and CDR2 from the germline V gene are SGHAT and FQNNGV. The CDR3 sequence is CASRPSGERVTQYF. The CDR3 DNA is TGTGCCAGCAGACCTAGCGGGGAAAGAGTGACCCAGTACTTC.